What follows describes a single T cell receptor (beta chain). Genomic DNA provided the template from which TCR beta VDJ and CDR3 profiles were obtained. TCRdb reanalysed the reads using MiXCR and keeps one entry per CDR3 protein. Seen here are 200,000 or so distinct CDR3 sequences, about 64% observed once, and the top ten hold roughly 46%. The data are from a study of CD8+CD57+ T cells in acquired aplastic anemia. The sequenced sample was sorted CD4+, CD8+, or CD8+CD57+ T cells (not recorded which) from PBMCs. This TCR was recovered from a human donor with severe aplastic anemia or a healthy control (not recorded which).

The chain's CDR3 is CATSDVTGSFNEQFF. For the CDR3, the DNA is TGTGCCACCAGCGACGTGACAGGGTCTTTCAATGAGCAGTTCTTC. The chain joins TRBV15 to TRBJ2-1; 7 positions match TRBD1. Germline CDR1 is LNHNV and CDR2 is YYDKDF (reference sequence). The CDR3 covers 15 residues. Trimming at V came to 5 bases and at J to 6 bases, leaving 10 bases not matched to a gene.